The next 12 T cell receptor beta chains were all read from a single sample in a study of T cell changes during pregnancy in multiple sclerosis. Here immunoSEQ multiplex PCR was the method, and the copy in TCRdb shows in-frame clones only, minus some. Seen here are under 50,000 clones, 93% observed once, and the top ten hold about 9%. Sample: CD8+ T cells from peripheral blood mononuclear cells, taken in the third trimester of pregnancy. All receptors derive from a female donor with multiple sclerosis, enrolled in a pregnancy study.

The chain joins TRBV10-3 to TRBJ2-1; 9 positions match TRBD1. Germline CDR1 reads ENHRY; CDR2 reads SYGVKD. J gave up 7 bases and V 2 bases, and 9 bases lay outside the gene matches. The CDR3 extends over 16 amino acids. CDR3 bases: TGTGCCATCAGTGAGACCGGGACAGGGCTTTCGAATGAGCAGTTCTTC. Protein product: CAISETGTGLSNEQFF.

The chain has TRBV2 and TRBJ2-2, with a tentative D call TRBD2 (5 bases). Germline CDR1 is SNHLY and CDR2 is FYNNEI. V was pared by 8 bases and J by 7 bases, with 8 bases between. This CDR3 region has 11 residues. The CDR3 sequence is CASEGGGELFF. DNA for the CDR3: TGTGCCAGCGAGGGTGGCGGGGAGCTGTTTTTT. Full variable domain (outside the CDR3, taken from reference TRBV2 and TRBJ2-2): EPEVTQTPSHQVTQMGQEVILRCVPISNHLYFYWYRQILGQKVEFLVSFYNNEISEKSEIFDDQFSVERPDGSNFTLKIRSTKLEDSAMYFCASEGGGELFFGEGSRLTVL.

The genes are TRBV4-2 and TRBJ2-2; unclear D gene. CDR1 LGHNA and CDR2 YNFKEQ come from the germline V gene. The CDR3 is 14 amino acids. Trimming removed 5 bases at V and 6 bases at J, with 13 bases between. CDR3 nucleotide sequence: TGTGCCAGCAGCGAACCGGGTGTATCCGGGGAGCTGTTTTTT. Its translation: CASSEPGVSGELFF.

V is TRBV27 and J is TRBJ1-2; D possibly corresponds to TRBD1 (6 bases). The CDR3 is 13 amino acids. V was clipped by 3 bases and J by 4 bases, with 9 bases between them. Germline CDR1 MNHEY, CDR2 SMNVEV (reference sequence). CDR3 bases: TGTGCCAGCAGTTTGGGAGGGGGCTATGGCTACACCTTC. This sequence encodes CASSLGGGYGYTF.

The chain has TRBV19 and TRBJ1-1; 7 positions agree with TRBD1. Germline V lookup: CDR1 LNHDA, CDR2 SQIVND (reference sequence). CDR3 length: 12 residues. The V segment lost 7 bases and the J segment 5 bases; nucleotides outside the gene matches: 4. The CDR3 coding sequence is TGTGCCAGTATTAGGGGGCAGACTGAAGCTTTCTTT. Translation: CASIRGQTEAFF.

The gene calls are TRBV6-1 and TRBJ2-1; D unresolved. Per germline, CDR1 MNHNS and CDR2 SASEGT. The CDR3 is 12 residues long. The V gene lost 7 bases and the J gene lost 9 bases, with 13 bases spanning the gap. The CDR3: CASIKLASEQFF. Here the CDR3 DNA reads TGTGCCAGCATTAAGTTAGCTTCTGAGCAGTTCTTC.

DNA of the CDR3: TGTGCCAGCAGTTACGGGACACCTAACACTGAAGCTTTCTTT. Its translation: CASSYGTPNTEAFF. V usage is TRBV6-5 and J usage is TRBJ1-1, with a weak D call TRBD1 (6 bases). Per the germline V gene, CDR1 is MNHEY and CDR2 is SVGAGI. The CDR3 length is 14 residues. Trimming left V 2 bases short and J 2 bases short, with 9 bases between.

The rearrangement joins TRBV11-3 to TRBJ2-3, with 9 bases fitting TRBD1. This CDR3 spans 15 amino acids. The V and J ends lost 5 bases and 2 bases, in that order; junction bases with no gene match: 5. Germline V gene lookup returns CDR1 SGHNT and CDR2 YENEEA. The CDR3 here is CASSLRQGVTDTQYF. CDR3 nucleotide sequence: TGTGCCAGCAGCCTGCGACAGGGGGTCACAGATACGCAGTATTTT.

The chain uses TRBV5-1 and TRBJ2-5; the D gene is possibly TRBD2 (6 bases). The V gene lost 1 base and the J gene lost 3 bases, with 13 bases spanning the gap. The CDR3 loop spans 15 amino acids. Germline V gene lookup returns CDR1 SGHRS and CDR2 YFSETQ. CDR3 residues: CASSLWEETKETQYF. Here the CDR3 DNA reads TGCGCCAGCAGCTTGTGGGAGGAGACGAAAGAGACCCAGTACTTC.

The chain uses TRBV5-6 and TRBJ2-1; maybe TRBD1 (6 bases). CDR3 length equals 14 residues. The germline V gene encodes CDR1 SGHDT and CDR2 YYEEEE. V shed 1 base and J shed 4 bases, with 9 bases lying between them. The CDR3 DNA is TGTGCCAGCAGCTTGTTGGACAGTTACAATGAGCAGTTCTTC. Protein sequence: CASSLLDSYNEQFF.

V is TRBV4-2 and J is TRBJ2-1; possibly TRBD2 for D (7 bases). The V end was cut by 2 bases, the J end by 6 bases, with 20 bases between. There are 17 residues in the CDR3. Germline CDR1 reads LGHNA; CDR2 reads YNFKEQ. The CDR3 region is CASSQTSLGGGRNEQFF. CDR3 sequence (DNA): TGTGCCAGCAGCCAAACCTCTTTGGGGGGGGGCCGCAATGAGCAGTTCTTC.

The chain carries TRBV9 and TRBJ2-3; TRBD1 might be the D (6 bases). Per the germline V gene, CDR1 is SGDLS and CDR2 is YYNGEE. The CDR3 is 14 residues long. Trimming removed 3 bases at V and 1 base at J, with 9 bases between. CDR3 protein: CASSEGDGTDTQYF. As DNA, the CDR3 is TGTGCCAGCAGCGAGGGGGACGGCACAGATACGCAGTATTTT. The full variable domain, completed using reference TRBV9 and TRBJ2-3, is DSGVTQTPKHLITATGQRVTLRCSPRSGDLSVYWYQQSLDQGLQFLIQYYNGEERAKGNILERFSAQQFPDLHSELNLSSLELGDSALYFCASSEGDGTDTQYFGPGTRLTVL.